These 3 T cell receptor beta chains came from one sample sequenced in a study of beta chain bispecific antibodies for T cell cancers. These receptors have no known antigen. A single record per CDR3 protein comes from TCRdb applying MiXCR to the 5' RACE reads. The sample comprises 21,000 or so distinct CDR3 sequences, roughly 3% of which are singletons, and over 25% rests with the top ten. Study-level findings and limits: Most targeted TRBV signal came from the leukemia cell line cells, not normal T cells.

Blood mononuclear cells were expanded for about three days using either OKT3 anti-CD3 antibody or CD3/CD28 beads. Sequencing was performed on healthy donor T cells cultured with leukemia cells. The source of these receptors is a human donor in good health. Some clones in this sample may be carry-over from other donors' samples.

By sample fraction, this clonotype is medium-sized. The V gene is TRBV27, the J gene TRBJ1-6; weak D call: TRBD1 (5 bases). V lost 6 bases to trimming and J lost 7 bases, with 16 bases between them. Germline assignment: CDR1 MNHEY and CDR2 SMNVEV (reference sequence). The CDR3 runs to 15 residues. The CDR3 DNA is TGTGCCAGCAGCCAGGACCGGGGGTCAAATTCACCCCTCCACTTT. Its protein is CASSQDRGSNSPLHF.

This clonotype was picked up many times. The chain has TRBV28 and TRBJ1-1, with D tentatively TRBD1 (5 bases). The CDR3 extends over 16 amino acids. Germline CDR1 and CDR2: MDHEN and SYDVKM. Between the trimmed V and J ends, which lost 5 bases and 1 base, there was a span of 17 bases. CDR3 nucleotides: TGTGCCAGCAGTCCTCGACCGGGACGGGCGAACACTGAAGCTTTCTTT. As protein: CASSPRPGRANTEAFF.

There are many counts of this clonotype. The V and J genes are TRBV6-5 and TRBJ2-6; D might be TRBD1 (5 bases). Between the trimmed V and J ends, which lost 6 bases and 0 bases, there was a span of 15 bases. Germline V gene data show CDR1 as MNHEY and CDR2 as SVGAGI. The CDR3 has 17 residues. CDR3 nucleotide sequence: TGTGCCAGCAGGCCAACCTGGGGCGCCTCTGGGGCCAACGTCCTGACTTTC. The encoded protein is CASRPTWGASGANVLTF.